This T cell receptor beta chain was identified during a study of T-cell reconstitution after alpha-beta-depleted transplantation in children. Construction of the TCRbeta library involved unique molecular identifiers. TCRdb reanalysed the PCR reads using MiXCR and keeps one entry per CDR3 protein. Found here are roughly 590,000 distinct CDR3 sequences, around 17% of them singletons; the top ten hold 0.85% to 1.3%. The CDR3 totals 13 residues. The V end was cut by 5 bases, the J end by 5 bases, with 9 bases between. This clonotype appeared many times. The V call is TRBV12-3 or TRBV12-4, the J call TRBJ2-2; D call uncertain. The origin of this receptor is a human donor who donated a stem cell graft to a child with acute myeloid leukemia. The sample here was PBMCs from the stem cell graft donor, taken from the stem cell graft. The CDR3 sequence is CASSLKNTGELFF. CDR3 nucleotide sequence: TGTGCCAGCAGTCTGAAAAATACCGGGGAGCTGTTTTTT.